The 20 T cell receptor beta chains given below trace back to one sample, sequenced in a study of tumor-infiltrating lymphocytes in primary liver carcinoma (TCRdb year 2017). RNA from unsorted whole blood was extracted with TRIzol reagent, and germline DNA was obtained with the DNeasy Blood & Tissue kit. TCRdb names Illumina HiSeq 2500 as the instrument used. Starting from approximately 500 ng total RNA, TCRbeta-specific cDNA was produced by reverse transcription with a constant-region primer and ProtoScript II reverse transcriptase. Construction of the TCRbeta libraries relied on three nested rounds of multiplex PCR, following a slightly modified ARM-PCR procedure. Each of the first two PCR rounds ran for nine to eleven cycles and used multiplex TRBV1-TRBV30 forward primers together with a Cbeta reverse primer. The public reads were reanalyzed by TCRdb: fastp trimming at Q25, MiXCR alignment, in-frame beta chains only. Each entry is one CDR3 protein sequence, shown with its most common DNA and genes. Recorded for this sample are almost 200,000 distinct CDR3 sequences; approximately 65% of them occurred a single time. 7% to 8.5% of the sample belongs to the ten largest clones.

Sequenced input: peripheral blood. These receptors were taken from a woman between 55 and 75 years old with primary liver carcinoma and hepatitis B virus infection.

In regard to this clonotype: The junction does not match germline at one end; this may be a read error. This chain links TRBV11-2 with TRBJ2-5; D unclear. This CDR3 spans 14 amino acids. The germline V gene encodes CDR1 SGHAT and CDR2 FQNNGV. DNA for the CDR3: TGTGCCAGCAGATTAGTACGCCGTCGGGAGACCCAGTACTTC. Protein: CASRLVRRRETQYF.

On this clonotype itself: Compared with germline, one end of the junction differs, possibly owing to a read error. The V and J genes are TRBV6-5 and TRBJ1-5, with unresolved D. CDR1 is MNHEY and CDR2 is SVGAGI in the germline V gene. The CDR3 runs to 16 residues. This CDR3 reads CASSSRWAERNEPQHF. CDR3 bases: TGTGCCAGCAGTTCCAGGTGGGCGGAACGCAATGAGCCCCAGCATTTT.

This clonotype was found a few times. The genes are TRBV28 and TRBJ2-7, with 11 bases fitting TRBD1. V shed 6 bases and J 1 base; nucleotides not matched to a gene: 5. CDR3 length: 15 amino acids. CDR1 and CDR2 from the germline V gene are MDHEN and SYDVKM. CDR3 nucleotide sequence: TGTGCCAGCAGCTGGACAGGGGGCTTATCCTACGAGCAGTACTTC. This codes for CASSWTGGLSYEQYF.

V and J are TRBV7-3 and TRBJ2-3; 8 bases are shared with TRBD2. The germline gives CDR1 SGHTA, CDR2 FQGTGA. The V segment lost 1 base and the J segment 4 bases; nucleotides outside the gene matches: 7. The CDR3 length is 16 residues. As DNA, the CDR3 is TGTGCCAGCAGCTTAAATGGACTAGCCGTCTCAGATACGCAGTATTTT. This translates into CASSLNGLAVSDTQYF.

The J gene is TRBJ2-2, the V gene TRBV12-3 or TRBV12-4, with 9 bases matching TRBD1. V shed 6 bases, J shed 1 base, and the junction held 3 bases outside the gene matches. The CDR3 loop spans 15 amino acids. CDR3 coding DNA: TGTGCCAGCAGGGGGACAGGGAAGAACACCGGGGAGCTGTTTTTT. This sequence encodes CASRGTGKNTGELFF.

Remarks on this clonotype: This may be a read error: a much more frequent sequence differs by one nucleotide. The chain carries TRBV4-1 and TRBJ2-1; TRBD2 matches 8 bases. Germline V CDR1 and CDR2: MGHRA, YSYEKL. This CDR3 comprises 12 residues. The DNA for the CDR3 is TGCACCAGCAGCCCGCGGGGGGATGAGCAGTTCTTC. Its protein is CTSSPRGDEQFF.

This clonotype has just one count. The final CDR3 position lacks the conserved phenylalanine or tryptophan, pointing to a likely read error. The rearrangement links TRBV6-2 or TRBV6-3 to TRBJ1-5; 8 bases are a match to TRBD1. Trimming took 10 bases from V and 5 from J; bases not matched to a gene: 7. Looked up from germline, CDR1 is MNHEY and CDR2 is SVGEGT. The CDR3 loop spans 13 amino acids. As DNA, the CDR3 is TGTGCCAACTCACAGGACAGGGATCAGCCCCAGCATTAT. Translated, it gives CANSQDRDQPQHY.

This clonotype was detected once. This may arise from a read error, as a much more abundant clone is one base away. The chain couples TRBV4-1 to TRBJ2-5, with D unresolved. The CDR3 is 16 residues long. The V end lost 8 bases, the J end lost 5 bases, and 24 bases lay between the germline ends. CDR1 MGHRA and CDR2 YSYEKL come from the germline V gene. The chain's CDR3 is CASSTTWGYGGETQYF. In nucleotides, the CDR3 is TGCGCCAGCTCCACAACTTGGGGATATGGTGGGGAGACCCAGTACTTC.

As for this clonotype: A much bigger clone sits one base away, suggesting this may be a read error. The CDR3 coding sequence is TGTGCCAGCAGCAGACAGGTGCCGGGCACCCGGGAGCTGTTTTTT. As protein: CASSRQVPGTRELFF. The chain links TRBV6-1 to TRBJ2-2; a possible D gene is TRBD1 (6 bases). Germline CDR1 MNHNS, CDR2 SASEGT. The CDR3 has 15 residues.

As to this clonotype: Since the CDR3 does not end with the conserved phenylalanine or tryptophan, this likely comes from a read error. The chain combines TRBV5-4 with TRBJ1-1; 10 nucleotides align to TRBD1. Germline CDR1 SGHNT, CDR2 YYREEE (reference sequence). The CDR3 is 14 amino acids. The CDR3 nucleotides read TGTGCCAGCAGTTTGGCAGACAGGGGGCAAGAAGCTTTCTCT. Translation gives CASSLADRGQEAFS.

On this clonotype: No conserved phenylalanine or tryptophan is present at the end of the CDR3, so a read error is the likely explanation. The chain combines TRBV12-5 with TRBJ1-5, with TRBD1 as a possible D gene (5 bases). The CDR3 spans 15 residues. Per the germline V gene, CDR1 is LGHNT and CDR2 is FRNRAP. CDR3 loop: CASGLGTSSNQPQHL. DNA of the CDR3: TGTGCTAGTGGTTTGGGGACAAGTAGCAATCAACCCCAGCATTTA.

Notes on this clonotype: Just one base apart from a much larger clone, this may be a read error. The chain couples TRBV29-1 to TRBJ1-3; tentatively, D is TRBD1 (6 bases). Germline lookup yields CDR1 SQVTM and CDR2 ANQGSEA. The CDR3 is 16 residues long. CDR3 sequence reads: CSVVLRQADSGNIIYF. The CDR3 DNA reads TGCAGCGTTGTTCTTCGACAGGCAGACTCTGGAAACATCATATATTTT. Drawing the rest from reference TRBV29-1 and TRBJ1-3, the complete variable domain is SAVISQKPSRDICQRGTSLTIQCQVDSQVTMMFWYRQQPGQSLTLIATANQGSEATYESGFVIDKFPISRPNLTFSTLTVSNMSPEDSSIYLCSVVLRQADSGNIIYFGEGSWLTVV.

This clonotype was seen only a few times. Possible read error: a much larger clone is one base away. This chain links TRBV6-6 with TRBJ1-1, with 9 bases identical to TRBD1. This CDR3 is 14 amino acids long. Per germline, CDR1 MNHNY and CDR2 SVGAGI (reference sequence). Written as DNA, the CDR3 is TGTGCCAGCAATATACGGACAGGGGACAATGAAGCTCTCTTT. Its translation is CASNIRTGDNEALF.

The chain has TRBV7-8 and TRBJ1-2; D is ambiguous. The V gene's germline CDR1 is SGHVS and CDR2 FQNEAQ. V lost 1 base and J lost 8, with 17 bases in between. The CDR3 is 15 amino acids. CDR3 DNA: TGTGCCAGCAGCTTAGTACCAGCCTCTTTGTTAGGCTACACCTTC. Translating gives CASSLVPASLLGYTF.

This clonotype came up many times. The V and J genes are TRBV29-1 and TRBJ1-1; maybe TRBD1 (6 bases). The germline gives CDR1 SQVTM, CDR2 ANQGSEA. The CDR3 contains 12 residues. Trimming cost V 6 bases and J 5 bases, with 13 bases left between them. CDR3 coding DNA: TGCAGCGTAGCTCAGACAGGTACTGAAGCTTTCTTT. Translation gives CSVAQTGTEAFF.

A note on this clonotype: This may come from a read error, since a much larger clone is one base off. The CDR3 does not close with the conserved phenylalanine or tryptophan, likely indicating a read error. V is TRBV5-6 and J is TRBJ2-2; D not resolved. V was shortened by 4 bases and J by 4 bases, with 11 bases between the two germline ends. CDR1 and CDR2 from the germline V gene are SGHDT and YYEEEE. The CDR3 length is 14 residues. DNA for the CDR3: TGTGCCAGCAGCCGCTACTACATCACCGGGGAGCTGTTTTCT. It translates to CASSRYYITGELFS.

The V and J genes are TRBV11-2 and TRBJ2-1; 8 positions agree with TRBD2. This CDR3 contains 15 residues. Per the germline V gene, CDR1 is SGHAT and CDR2 is FQNNGV. The ends lost 10 bases at V and 6 bases at J; junction bases unmatched: 14. CDR3 nucleotide sequence: TGTGCCAATAGCTTAGGGGCTCTAGCGGGCAATGAGCAGTTCTTC. Protein: CANSLGALAGNEQFF.

This clonotype was counted many times. The rearrangement links TRBV5-4 to TRBJ2-6; 7 bases are shared with TRBD1. J was trimmed by 2 bases and V by 5 bases; bases with no gene match: 13. Per the germline V gene, CDR1 is SGHNT and CDR2 is YYREEE (reference sequence). There are 18 residues in the CDR3. In DNA, the CDR3 is TGTGCCAGCAGTCCAGGGGGTGTGCAGGGACCTGGGGCCAACGTCCTGACTTTC. Its translation is CASSPGGVQGPGANVLTF. The full variable domain, completed using reference TRBV5-4 and TRBJ2-6, is ETGVTQSPTHLIKTRGQQVTLRCSSQSGHNTVSWYQQALGQGPQFIFQYYREEENGRGNFPPRFSGLQFPNYSSELNVNALELDDSALYLCASSPGGVQGPGANVLTFGAGSRLTVL.

Only one count was recorded for this clonotype. Given the absence of the conserved phenylalanine or tryptophan at the CDR3 end, a read error is likely. The chain employs TRBV11-3 and TRBJ2-2, with 10 nucleotides matching TRBD1. CDR1 SGHNT and CDR2 YENEEA come from the germline V gene. CDR3 length equals 20 residues. The CDR3, as DNA: TGTGCCAGCAGCTTAGATTCCATCGGGACAGGGGCCTCGAACACCGAGGAGCTGTTTCTT. Translating gives CASSLDSIGTGASNTEELFL.

The V call is TRBV28, the J call TRBJ2-4; 7 nucleotides match TRBD1. Trimming cost V 6 bases and J 4 bases; bases outside gene matches: 12. The CDR3 length is 16 residues. Germline-derived CDR1 and CDR2 are MDHEN and SYDVKM. In nucleotides, the CDR3 is TGTGCCAGCAGCCCTGGAAGGGGGCTAGAGAAAAACATTCAGTACTTC. Residues: CASSPGRGLEKNIQYF.